This TCR beta chain originates from a study of blood T cell repertoires in COVID-19. Study in general: Acute and convalescent COVID-19 samples came from the United States, Italy and Spain. Sources were T cells, B-cell-depleted T cells, or PBMCs; the material itself was cDNA or gDNA.

Patients in Seattle were enrolled during active infection, then followed longitudinally. V was cut by 6 bases and J by 5 bases, with 10 bases left in between. The CDR3 is 12 amino acids. CDR1 MDHEN and CDR2 SYDVKM come from the germline V gene. Per the authors' pipeline: By means of reference gene primer amplification, nucleated cell counts were estimated. Profiling relied on immunoSEQ multiplex PCR, and the TCRdb table lists in-frame clones only, not all of them. The D gene and trimming were derived from the DNA, and the V and J assignments and clone size from that table. The sample consists of around 60,000 clones, 80% of them appearing once.

This chain uses TRBV28 with TRBJ1-2; D remains ambiguous. The source is a man between 25 and 39 years old with COVID-19, enrolled during active disease. The sequenced sample was peripheral blood. CDR3 sequence: CASSLGVYGYTF. In DNA, the CDR3 is TGTGCCAGCAGCCTAGGAGTGTATGGCTACACCTTC.